The present TCR beta chain was sequenced within a study of T cells and Merkel cell carcinoma outcomes. Study-wide results and caveats: Reportedly, T-cell repertoire with density predicts Merkel cell carcinoma outcomes.

This clone was seen a single time. Its antigen is currently unknown. CDR1 SGHRS and CDR2 YFSETQ come from the germline V gene. The CDR3 length is 15 residues. V was clipped by 1 base and J by 7 bases; unmatched bases: 4. The assay was immunoSEQ multiplex PCR, and TCRdb's table has in-frame clones only and misses some. The table lists roughly 1,500 clones, 86% of them singletons. This clonotype was sampled from a human donor with Merkel cell carcinoma. This chain connects TRBV5-1 to TRBJ1-4; 10 positions match TRBD1. Sequenced sample: tumor tissue from Merkel cell carcinoma. The CDR3 DNA is TGCGCCAGCAGCTTGCCAGGGACAGGGGCTGAAAAACTGTTTTTT. Its protein product is CASSLPGTGAEKLFF.